What follows are 21 T cell receptor beta chains derived from one specimen sequenced in a study of neoadjuvant anti-PD-1 for oral cavity cancer. Sequencing was performed with immunoSEQ multiplex PCR; in TCRdb, only in-frame clones are kept and a portion is missing. This table holds approximately 72,000 clones, around 83% found once. This material consisted of PBMCs, taken before nivolumab (anti-PD-1) treatment. These receptors all come from a person aged 35-80 years with oral cavity squamous cell carcinoma.

V is TRBV5-6 and J is TRBJ2-3; possibly TRBD2 for D (7 bases). From germline, CDR1 is SGHDT and CDR2 YYEEEE. Trimming removed 1 base from V and 2 bases from J, with 17 bases in between. There are 17 residues in the CDR3. The CDR3 is CASSLFLVAGATDTQYF. CDR3 sequence (DNA): TGTGCCAGCAGCTTGTTTCTGGTGGCGGGGGCCACAGATACGCAGTATTTT.

This rearrangement joins TRBV4-1 to TRBJ1-3, with no clear D. The V gene's germline CDR1 is MGHRA and CDR2 YSYEKL. Trimming left V 1 base short and J 5 bases short, with 12 bases between. There are 15 residues in the CDR3. The CDR3 sequence is CASSQGNSGRNTIYF. The CDR3 bases are TGCGCCAGCAGCCAAGGGAACAGCGGTCGAAACACCATATATTTT.

J is TRBJ2-2 and V is TRBV6-6; no clear D. The CDR3 has 14 residues. Trimming pared 3 bases from V and 7 bases from J, leaving 12 bases between. Germline V CDR1 and CDR2: MNHNY, SVGAGI (reference sequence). The CDR3 spells CASSYSGERGELFF. The CDR3 DNA reads as TGTGCCAGCAGTTATTCGGGCGAGCGCGGGGAGCTGTTTTTT.

The chain has TRBV6-1 and TRBJ2-3; D may be TRBD2 (6 bases). The CDR3 runs to 15 residues. Trimming shortened V by 1 base and J by 1 base, and 9 bases separated the two germline ends. Germline CDR1 MNHNS, CDR2 SASEGT. As DNA, the CDR3 is TGTGCCAGCAGTGAAGGGGGGGTTGGCACAGATACGCAGTATTTT. This gives the protein CASSEGGVGTDTQYF.

The CDR3 DNA sequence: TGTGCCAGCAGCTTGGGATTCGGTCAGCCCCAGCATTTT. This sequence encodes CASSLGFGQPQHF. This chain links TRBV5-6 with TRBJ1-5; D unclear. Germline lookup yields CDR1 SGHDT and CDR2 YYEEEE. Trimming took 0 bases from V and 6 from J, leaving 7 bases between them. The CDR3 consists of 13 residues.

The genes are TRBV14 and TRBJ2-1; the match to TRBD2 covers 10 bases. Losses at the gene ends were 6 bases for V and 8 bases for J; bases not matched to a gene: 4. This CDR3 has 13 residues. Germline CDR1 SGHDN, CDR2 FVKESK. The DNA of the CDR3 is TGTGCCAGCAGAATAGCGGGAGGCGATGAGCAGTTCTTC. It encodes CASRIAGGDEQFF.

V is TRBV5-5 and J is TRBJ1-2; D unresolved. Per the germline V gene, CDR1 is SGHKS and CDR2 is YYEKEE (reference sequence). Trimming took off 0 bases at V and 10 bases at J, with 10 bases between the two ends. The CDR3 runs to 12 residues. Here the CDR3 DNA reads TGTGCCAGCAGCTTGGGTCAGGAGATCTACACCTTC. It encodes CASSLGQEIYTF.

The genes are TRBV6-5 and TRBJ1-1, with no clear D. The CDR3 contains 13 residues. CDR1 MNHEY and CDR2 SVGAGI come from the germline V gene. V lost 4 bases and J 1 base, leaving 7 bases between the germline ends. CDR3 nucleotide sequence: TGTGCCAGCAGTTTGCAGGAGAACACTGAAGCTTTCTTT. It codes for CASSLQENTEAFF.

There are a few counts of this clone. The rearrangement uses TRBV6-1 and TRBJ1-5, with 9 bases identical to TRBD1. CDR3 size: 13 residues. The V segment lost 5 bases and the J segment 7 bases; nucleotides outside the gene matches: 3. Germline V gene sequence: CDR1 MNHNS, CDR2 SASEGT. CDR3 sequence (DNA): TGTGCCAGCAGTACAGGGGGCTGGCAGCCCCAGCATTTT. Its protein product is CASSTGGWQPQHF.

The V gene is TRBV6-1, the J gene TRBJ1-3; D gene ambiguous. V was shortened by 4 bases and J by 3 bases, with 10 bases between the two germline ends. CDR3 length: 14 residues. Per the germline V gene, CDR1 is MNHNS and CDR2 is SASEGT. The CDR3 DNA follows: TGTGCCAGCAGTGGAGGAACCGGTGGAAACACCATATATTTT. As protein: CASSGGTGGNTIYF.

V and J are TRBV7-6 and TRBJ2-5; 7 bases are shared with TRBD1. The germline gives CDR1 SGHVS, CDR2 FNYEAQ. The CDR3 loop spans 16 amino acids. V shed 5 bases and J 4 bases; nucleotides not matched to a gene: 13. Here the CDR3 reads CASSPRQGAAGETQYF. Written as DNA, the CDR3 is TGTGCCAGCAGCCCAAGACAGGGTGCGGCCGGAGAGACCCAGTACTTC.

V usage is TRBV11-3 and J usage is TRBJ1-2; 10 bases line up with TRBD1. This CDR3 comprises 13 residues. Trimming at V came to 6 bases and at J to 8 bases, leaving 6 bases not matched to a gene. The germline CDR1 and CDR2 sequences are SGHNT and YENEEA. The CDR3, as DNA: TGTGCCAGCAGTTCCGGGACAGGGGACGGCTACACCTTC. This codes for CASSSGTGDGYTF. The full variable domain, with the rest looked up from reference TRBV11-3 and TRBJ1-2, is EAGVVQSPRYKIIEKKQPVAFWCNPISGHNTLYWYLQNLGQGPELLIRYENEEAVDDSQLPKDRFSAERLKGVDSTLKIQPAELGDSAVYLCASSSGTGDGYTFGSGTRLTVV.

The chain carries TRBV6-1 and TRBJ1-5; 7 bases line up with TRBD1. J lost 0 bases, V lost 8 bases, and 4 bases had no gene match. Germline values: CDR1 MNHNS, CDR2 SASEGT. The CDR3 is 14 amino acids. As DNA, the CDR3 is TGTGCCAGCGAACAGGGGTATAGCAATCAGCCCCAGCATTTT. Translation gives CASEQGYSNQPQHF.

The CDR3, as DNA: TGCGCCAGCAGCCTCTTGAGACTCTCAGCCTACGAGCAGTACTTC. This encodes CASSLLRLSAYEQYF. The chain has TRBV4-1 and TRBJ2-7; D gene uncertain. The germline V and J ends were trimmed by 4 bases and 2 bases, with 15 bases remaining between them. This CDR3 spans 15 amino acids. Germline V gene data show CDR1 as MGHRA and CDR2 as YSYEKL.

The J gene is TRBJ2-6, the V gene TRBV27; D unclear. The CDR3 sequence is 13 residues long. V lost 8 bases to trimming and J lost 0 bases, with 5 bases between them. Germline CDR1 MNHEY, CDR2 SMNVEV (reference sequence). The CDR3 loop reads CASALSGANVLTF. In nucleotides, the CDR3 is TGTGCCAGCGCCCTCTCTGGGGCCAACGTCCTGACTTTC.

The chain uses TRBV29-1 and TRBJ2-5; D uncertain. CDR1 and CDR2 from the germline V gene are SQVTM and ANQGSEA. The CDR3 sequence is 13 residues long. Trimming removed 7 bases at V and 2 bases at J, with 14 bases between. CDR3 protein: CSGGTGAQETQYF. The CDR3 DNA sequence: TGCAGCGGCGGCACTGGTGCACAAGAGACCCAGTACTTC.

The chain combines TRBV5-1 with TRBJ1-1; D unresolved. The CDR3 runs to 16 residues. With 6 bases removed from V and 2 bases from J, the gap between germline ends came to 20 bases. CDR1 and CDR2 (germline): SGHRS, YFSETQ. The CDR3 here is CASTLAGWTQNTEAFF. The CDR3 region has the DNA TGCGCCAGCACCCTGGCGGGATGGACCCAAAACACTGAAGCTTTCTTT.

In its sample, this clone was seen a few times. J is TRBJ1-2 and V is TRBV14, with 10 nucleotides matching TRBD1. The CDR3 length is 17 residues. Germline trimming cut 2 bases from V and 4 bases from J; bases unmatched to any gene: 10. Germline loops: CDR1 SGHDN, CDR2 FVKESK. CDR3 in amino acids: CASSQRTGTGVLYGYTF. The CDR3 region has the DNA TGTGCCAGCAGCCAAAGGACCGGGACAGGGGTTCTCTATGGCTACACCTTC.

The rearrangement uses TRBV10-1 and TRBJ1-1; unclear D gene. This CDR3 has 14 residues. V was cut by 2 bases and J by 4 bases, with 11 bases left in between. Germline V CDR1 and CDR2: WNHNN, SYGVQD (reference sequence). CDR3 sequence (DNA): TGCGCCAGCAGTGAGACCTCGATGGGCACTGAAGCTTTCTTT. Protein product: CASSETSMGTEAFF.

This rearrangement joins TRBV30 to TRBJ1-5; D might be TRBD1 (5 bases). V shed 3 bases and J shed 1 base, with 7 bases lying between them. Germline V lookup: CDR1 GTSNPN, CDR2 SVGIG (reference sequence). The CDR3 is made up of 13 amino acids. The CDR3 region has the DNA TGTGCCTGGAGCAGGGAAAGCAATCAGCCCCAGCATTTT. Translated: CAWSRESNQPQHF.

The V and J genes are TRBV9 and TRBJ2-1, with a tentative D call TRBD2 (6 bases). The CDR3 has 16 residues. CDR1 and CDR2 from the germline V gene are SGDLS and YYNGEE. V was pared by 0 bases and J by 0 bases, with 10 bases between. The CDR3 DNA reads as TGTGCCAGCAGCGTAGGTAGCGGTCGCTCCTACAATGAGCAGTTCTTC. It yields the protein CASSVGSGRSYNEQFF.